The 2 T cell receptor beta chains given below trace back to one sample, sequenced in a study of vaccination and CD4 T cells after COVID-19. Documented treatment: roughly 11-day PBMC culture with coronavirus spike peptide pools or control peptides (ViraFEST assay). These TCRs' antigens remain unknown. Sequencing of the DNA from cultured CD4+ T cells was carried out with the Oncomine TCR Beta short-read assay. TCRdb re-derived calls from the PCR reads in MiXCR, one entry per CDR3 protein. The top ten hold 10% to 15% of the sample, which has about 11,000 distinct CDR3 sequences, about 53% seen once. Material: CD4+ T cells from blood, cultured in vitro. The source is a human donor who had recovered from COVID-19.

The chain employs TRBV6-2 or TRBV6-3 and TRBJ2-3; the D gene could be TRBD1 or TRBD2 (5 bases each). The CDR3 contains 15 residues. Trimming removed 8 bases at V and 5 bases at J, with 20 bases between. CDR1 MNHEY and CDR2 SVGEGT come from the germline V gene. CDR3 residues: CASQEHGASKDTQYF. The CDR3 DNA reads as TGTGCCAGCCAAGAACACGGGGCGTCGAAAGATACGCAGTATTTT.

The chain is built from TRBV4-2 and TRBJ1-1; D call uncertain. Germline loops: CDR1 LGHNA, CDR2 YNFKEQ. CDR3 size: 17 residues. Deletions cut 4 bases from V and 0 bases from J, with 18 bases between. The CDR3 loop is CASSPRWTLGMNTEAFF. CDR3 bases: TGTGCCAGCAGCCCCCGTTGGACCCTAGGGATGAACACTGAAGCTTTCTTT.